This T cell receptor beta chain was sequenced in a study of blood T cell repertoires in COVID-19. Across the whole study: Spain, Italy and the United States supplied samples that represented acute and convalescent COVID-19.

Produced via immunoSEQ multiplex PCR; TCRdb's table is partial and in-frame only. The profile covers about 430,000 clones, with around nine tenths appearing a single time and 1.4% to 1.5% taken by the ten largest. Living in roughly 25 US areas, the participants were between roughly 18 and 90 years of age. Assignments of participants to cohorts depended upon their own reported clinical history. CDR3 length: 19 residues. Deletions cut 1 base from V and 5 bases from J, with 25 bases between. CDR1 SGHTA and CDR2 FQGNSA come from the germline V gene. The rearrangement links TRBV7-2 to TRBJ2-3, with a tentative D call TRBD2 (7 bases). The clonotype was recovered from a woman aged 18-29 years who had been exposed to COVID-19. The specimen sequenced was PBMCs or T cells enriched from blood (not recorded which). CDR3 sequence (DNA): TGTGCCAGCAGCTTAGGCCCTGTCGGAATCGCGGGGGCCAGAGATACGCAGTATTTT. As protein: CASSLGPVGIAGARDTQYF.